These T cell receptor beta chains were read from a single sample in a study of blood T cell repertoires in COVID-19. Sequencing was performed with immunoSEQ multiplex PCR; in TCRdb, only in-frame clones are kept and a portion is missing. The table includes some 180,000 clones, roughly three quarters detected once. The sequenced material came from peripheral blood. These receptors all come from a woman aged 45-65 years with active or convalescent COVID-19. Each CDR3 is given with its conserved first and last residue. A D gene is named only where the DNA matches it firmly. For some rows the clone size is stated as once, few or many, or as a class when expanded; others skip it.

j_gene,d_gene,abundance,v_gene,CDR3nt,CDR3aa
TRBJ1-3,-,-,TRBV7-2,TGTGCCAGCTCCGGGGGGGGGTTTTCCTCTGGAAACACCATATATTTT,CASSGGGFSSGNTIYF
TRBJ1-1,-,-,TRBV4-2,TGTGCCAGCAGCCAAGAACCGGGAATGAACACTGAAGCTTTCTTT,CASSQEPGMNTEAFF
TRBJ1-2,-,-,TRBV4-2,TGTGCCAGCAGTTCACAGGGAGCTAACTATGGCTACACCTTC,CASSSQGANYGYTF
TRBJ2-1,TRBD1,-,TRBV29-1,TGCAGCGTTGAAGGGACAGGGGGCGATGAGCAGTTCTTC,CSVEGTGGDEQFF
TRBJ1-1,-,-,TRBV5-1,TGCGCCAGCAGCAGGACAGTCATGAACACTGAAGCTTTCTTT,CASSRTVMNTEAFF
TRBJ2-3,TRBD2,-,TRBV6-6,TGTGCCAGCAGTTATAGCGGGGGGGCGCCAGATACGCAGTATTTT,CASSYSGGAPDTQYF
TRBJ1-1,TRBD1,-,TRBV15,TGTGCCACCAGCAGACCCGGGACAGCGAACACTGAAGCTTTCTTT,CATSRPGTANTEAFF
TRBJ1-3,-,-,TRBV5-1,TGCGCCAGCAGCTTTTCATCAGGCGCTGGAAACACCATATATTTT,CASSFSSGAGNTIYF
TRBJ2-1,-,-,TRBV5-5,TGTGCCAGCAGCTTGGACAAGAGAGGGCCCCGCTACAATGAGCAGTTCTTC,CASSLDKRGPRYNEQFF
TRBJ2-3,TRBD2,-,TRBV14,TGTGCCAGCAGCCAGAAGTTAGCGGGGGGGCCCGGCGATACGCAGTATTTT,CASSQKLAGGPGDTQYF
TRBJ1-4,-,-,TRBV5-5,TGTGCCAGCAGCTTGTTCCCTTCCCTAAACAGCCCTAATGAAAAACTGTTTTTT,CASSLFPSLNSPNEKLFF
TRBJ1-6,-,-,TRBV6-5,TGTGCCAGCAGTCGTTCCGGTTCACCCCTCCACTTT,CASSRSGSPLHF
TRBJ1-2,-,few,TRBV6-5,TGTGCCAGCAGGCGGGGGGAAGGGGATGGCTACACCTTC,CASRRGEGDGYTF
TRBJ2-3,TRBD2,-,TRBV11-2,TGTGCCAGCAGCTTAGGTTCGAGACTAGCAGTGACAGATACGCAGTATTTT,CASSLGSRLAVTDTQYF
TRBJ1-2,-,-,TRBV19,TGTGCCAGTAGCAAGACAAACGGACACTCCTATGGCTGCACCTTC,CASSKTNGHSYGCTF
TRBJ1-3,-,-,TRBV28,TGTGCCAGCAGTTTATTACGACAGGTCCGCTCTGGAAACACCATATATTTT,CASSLLRQVRSGNTIYF
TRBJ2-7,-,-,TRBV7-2,TGTGCCAGCAGCCCGACAGCGAACTCCTACGAGCAGTACTTC,CASSPTANSYEQYF
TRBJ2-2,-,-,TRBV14,TGTGCCAGCAGCCCACAGGGTGGTAACGGCGGGGAGCTGTTTTTT,CASSPQGGNGGELFF
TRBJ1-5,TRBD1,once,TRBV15,TGTGCCACCAGGGAGGGGTTCAGGGACAGTCAGCCCCAGCATTTT,CATREGFRDSQPQHF
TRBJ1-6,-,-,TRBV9,TGTGCCAGCAGCGACTCAGGGTATAATTCACCCCTCCACTTT,CASSDSGYNSPLHF
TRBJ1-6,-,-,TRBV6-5,TGTGCCAGCAGATGGACAGCAGTAAACATTTCACCCCTCCACTTT,CASRWTAVNISPLHF
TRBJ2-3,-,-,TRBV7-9,TGTGCCAGCAGCTCCGGGGGGCCTTCAGATACGCAGTATTTT,CASSSGGPSDTQYF
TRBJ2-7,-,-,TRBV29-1,TGCAGCGTTGAACGGGGGAGCGAGCAGTACTTC,CSVERGSEQYF
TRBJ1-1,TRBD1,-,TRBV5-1,TGCGCCAGCAGCTTGGCGGGGACAGGACTGAACACTGAAGCTTTCTTT,CASSLAGTGLNTEAFF
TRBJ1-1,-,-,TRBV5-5,TGTGCCAGCAGCTTAGGGCTCGGGAGGACTGAAGCTTTCTTT,CASSLGLGRTEAFF
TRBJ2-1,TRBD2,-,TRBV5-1,TGCGCCAGCAGCTTGGGACTAGCGGGAGAGGATGAGCAGTTCTTC,CASSLGLAGEDEQFF
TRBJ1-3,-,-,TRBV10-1,TGCGCCAGCAGTGATTTCGGGGGTCTTCTACTCTCTGGAAACACCATATATTTT,CASSDFGGLLLSGNTIYF
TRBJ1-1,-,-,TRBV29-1,TGCAGCGTTGAAGGTAGGGCGTGGGACATGAACACTGAAGCTTTCTTT,CSVEGRAWDMNTEAFF
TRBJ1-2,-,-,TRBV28,TGTGCCAGCAGTTTTGGGAGCCTGAACTATGGCTACACCTTC,CASSFGSLNYGYTF